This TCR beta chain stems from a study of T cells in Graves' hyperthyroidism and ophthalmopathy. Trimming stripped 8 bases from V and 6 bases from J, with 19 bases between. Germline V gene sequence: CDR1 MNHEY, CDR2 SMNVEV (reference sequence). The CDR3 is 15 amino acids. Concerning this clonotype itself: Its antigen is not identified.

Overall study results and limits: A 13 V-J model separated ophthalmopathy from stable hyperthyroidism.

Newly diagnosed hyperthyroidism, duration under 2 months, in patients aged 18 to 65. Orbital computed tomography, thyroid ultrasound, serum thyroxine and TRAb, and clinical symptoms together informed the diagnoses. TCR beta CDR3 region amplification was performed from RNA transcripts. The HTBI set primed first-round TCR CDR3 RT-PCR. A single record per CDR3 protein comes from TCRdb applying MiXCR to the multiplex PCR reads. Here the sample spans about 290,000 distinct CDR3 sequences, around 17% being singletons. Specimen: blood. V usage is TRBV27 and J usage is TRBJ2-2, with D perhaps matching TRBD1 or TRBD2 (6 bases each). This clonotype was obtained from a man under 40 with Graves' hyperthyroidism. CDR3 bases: TGTGCCAGCTCTCCAGTAGGGGGGAATGCCGGGGAGCTGTTTTTT. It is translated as CASSPVGGNAGELFF.